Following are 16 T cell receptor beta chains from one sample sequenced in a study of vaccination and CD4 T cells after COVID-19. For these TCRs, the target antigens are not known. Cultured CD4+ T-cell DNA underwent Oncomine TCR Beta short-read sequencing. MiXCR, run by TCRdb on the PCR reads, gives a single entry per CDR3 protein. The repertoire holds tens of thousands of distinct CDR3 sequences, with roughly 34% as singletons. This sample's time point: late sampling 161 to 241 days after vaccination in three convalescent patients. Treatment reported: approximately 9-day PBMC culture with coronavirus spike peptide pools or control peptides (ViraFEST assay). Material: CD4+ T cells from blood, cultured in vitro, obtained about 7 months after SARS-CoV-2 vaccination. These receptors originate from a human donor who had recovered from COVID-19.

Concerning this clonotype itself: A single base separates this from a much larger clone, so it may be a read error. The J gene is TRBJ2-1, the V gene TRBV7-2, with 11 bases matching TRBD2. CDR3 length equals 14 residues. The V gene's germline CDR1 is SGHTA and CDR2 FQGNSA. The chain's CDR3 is CASSSGLADNGQFF. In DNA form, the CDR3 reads TGTGCCAGCAGCTCGGGACTAGCGGACAATGGGCAGTTCTTC.

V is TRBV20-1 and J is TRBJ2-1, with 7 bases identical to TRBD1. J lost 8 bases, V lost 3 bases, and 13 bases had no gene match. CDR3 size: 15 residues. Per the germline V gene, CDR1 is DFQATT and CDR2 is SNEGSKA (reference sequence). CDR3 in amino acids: CSASRQGVPLDEQFF. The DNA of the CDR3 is TGCAGTGCTAGTCGACAGGGAGTTCCTTTGGATGAGCAGTTCTTC.

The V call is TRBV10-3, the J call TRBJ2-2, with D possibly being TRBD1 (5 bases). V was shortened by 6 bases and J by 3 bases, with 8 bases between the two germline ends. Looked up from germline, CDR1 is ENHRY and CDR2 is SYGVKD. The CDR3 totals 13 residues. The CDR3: CAIRGPDTGELFF. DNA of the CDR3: TGTGCCATCAGGGGGCCGGACACCGGGGAGCTGTTTTTT.

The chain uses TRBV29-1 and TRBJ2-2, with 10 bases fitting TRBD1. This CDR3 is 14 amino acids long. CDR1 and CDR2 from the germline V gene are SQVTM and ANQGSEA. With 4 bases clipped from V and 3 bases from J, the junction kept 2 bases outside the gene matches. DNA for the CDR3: TGCAGCGTTGGACAGGGGGCGCACACCGGGGAGCTGTTTTTT. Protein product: CSVGQGAHTGELFF.

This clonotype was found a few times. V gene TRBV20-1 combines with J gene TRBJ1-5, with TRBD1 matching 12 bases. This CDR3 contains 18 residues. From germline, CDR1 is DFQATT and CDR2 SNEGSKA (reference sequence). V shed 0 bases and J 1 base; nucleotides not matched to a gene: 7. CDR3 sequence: CSARDRDRGLFSNQPQHF. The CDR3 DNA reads TGCAGTGCTAGAGATCGGGACAGGGGGCTCTTCAGCAATCAGCCCCAGCATTTT.

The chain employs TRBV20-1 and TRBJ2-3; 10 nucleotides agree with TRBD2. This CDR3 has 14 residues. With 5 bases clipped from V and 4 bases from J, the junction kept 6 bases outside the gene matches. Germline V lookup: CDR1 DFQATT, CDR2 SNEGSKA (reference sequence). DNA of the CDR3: TGCAGTGCTGGAATAGCGGGAGGTTCAGATACGCAGTATTTT. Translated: CSAGIAGGSDTQYF.

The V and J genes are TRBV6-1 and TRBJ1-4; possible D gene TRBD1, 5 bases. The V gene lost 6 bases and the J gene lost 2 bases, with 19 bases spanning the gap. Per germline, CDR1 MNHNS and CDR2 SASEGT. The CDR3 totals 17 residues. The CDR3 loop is CASSHHLQTVTNEKLFF. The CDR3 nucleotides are TGTGCCAGCAGCCATCATCTACAGACAGTGACTAATGAAAAACTGTTTTTT.

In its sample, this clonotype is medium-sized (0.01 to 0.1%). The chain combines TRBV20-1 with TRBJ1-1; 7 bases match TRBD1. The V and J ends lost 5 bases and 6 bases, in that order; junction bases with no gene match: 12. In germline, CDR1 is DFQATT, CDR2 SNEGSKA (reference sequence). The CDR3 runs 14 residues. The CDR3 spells CSAGGQVVGAEAFF. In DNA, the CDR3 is TGCAGTGCTGGAGGACAGGTCGTTGGCGCTGAAGCTTTCTTT.

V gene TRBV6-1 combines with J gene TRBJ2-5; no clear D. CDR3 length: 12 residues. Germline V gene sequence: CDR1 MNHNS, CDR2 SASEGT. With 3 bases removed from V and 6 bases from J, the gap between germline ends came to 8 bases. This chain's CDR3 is CASSDAGKTQYF. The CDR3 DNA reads TGTGCCAGCAGTGATGCTGGGAAGACCCAGTACTTC.

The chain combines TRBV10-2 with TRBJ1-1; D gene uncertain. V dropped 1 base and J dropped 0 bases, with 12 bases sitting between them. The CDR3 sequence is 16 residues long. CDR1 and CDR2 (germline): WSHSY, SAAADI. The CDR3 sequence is CASSEWRQSMNTEAFF. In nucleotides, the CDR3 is TGCGCCAGCAGTGAGTGGCGGCAGTCCATGAACACTGAAGCTTTCTTT.

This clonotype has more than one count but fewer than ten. CDR3 amino acids: CSASYRGNEQFF. Here the CDR3 DNA reads TGCAGTGCTAGTTATAGGGGTAATGAGCAGTTCTTC. This chain joins TRBV20-1 and TRBJ2-1; tentatively, D is TRBD1 (5 bases). CDR1 DFQATT and CDR2 SNEGSKA come from the germline V gene (reference sequence). CDR3 length: 12 residues. Trimming took 3 bases from V and 7 from J, leaving 10 bases between them.

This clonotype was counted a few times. The DNA for the CDR3 is TGCAGTGCTAGAGATCAACAGGGTTCCTACGAGCAGTACTTC. Translated, it gives CSARDQQGSYEQYF. This rearrangement joins TRBV20-1 to TRBJ2-7; D is perhaps TRBD1 (6 bases). Per germline, CDR1 DFQATT and CDR2 SNEGSKA (reference sequence). Trimming removed 0 bases at V and 1 base at J, with 10 bases between. The CDR3 length is 14 residues.

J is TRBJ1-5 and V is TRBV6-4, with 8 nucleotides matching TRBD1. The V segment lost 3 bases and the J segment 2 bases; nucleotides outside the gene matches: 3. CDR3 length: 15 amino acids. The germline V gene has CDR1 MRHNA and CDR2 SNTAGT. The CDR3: CASSEKDRGNQPQHF. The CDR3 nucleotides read TGTGCCAGCAGTGAAAAGGACAGGGGCAATCAGCCCCAGCATTTT.

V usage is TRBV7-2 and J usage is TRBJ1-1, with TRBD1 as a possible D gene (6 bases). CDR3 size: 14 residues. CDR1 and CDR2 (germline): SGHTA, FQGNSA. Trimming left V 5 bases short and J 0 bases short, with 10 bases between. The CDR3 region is CASSQQGMNTEAFF. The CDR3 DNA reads TGTGCCAGCAGCCAACAGGGTATGAACACTGAAGCTTTCTTT.

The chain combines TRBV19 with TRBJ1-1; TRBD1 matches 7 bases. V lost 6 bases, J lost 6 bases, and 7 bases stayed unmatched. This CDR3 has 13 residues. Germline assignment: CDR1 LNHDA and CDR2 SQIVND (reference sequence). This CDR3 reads CASSRGITAEAFF. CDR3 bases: TGTGCCAGTAGCAGGGGGATAACGGCTGAAGCTTTCTTT.

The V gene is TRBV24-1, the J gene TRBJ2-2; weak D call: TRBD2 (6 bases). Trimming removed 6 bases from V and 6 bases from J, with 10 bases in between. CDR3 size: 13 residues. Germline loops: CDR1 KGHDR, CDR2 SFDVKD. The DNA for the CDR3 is TGTGCCACCAGTATCCGGGACTCCGGGGAGCTGTTTTTT. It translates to CATSIRDSGELFF.